This T cell receptor beta chain was recorded in a study of shared clonotypes between healthy human individuals. The CDR3 spans 15 residues. Trimming took off 4 bases at V and 1 base at J, with 14 bases between the two ends. Germline V gives CDR1 SGDLS, CDR2 YYNGEE. Sequenced by immunoSEQ multiplex PCR; TCRdb stores in-frame clones only, minus some. In the table there are 450,000 to 600,000 clones, approximately 79% of which are singletons. This receptor was taken from a woman aged 40 to 50 in good health. Some clones in this sample may be carry-over from other donors' samples. This rearrangement joins TRBV9 to TRBJ1-1; D may be TRBD1 (6 bases). The sequencing input was PBMCs. CDR3 in DNA: TGTGCCAGCAGCAGAACCGGACAGCAGAACACTGAAGCTTTCTTT. Translated: CASSRTGQQNTEAFF. Full variable domain (remainder filled in from reference TRBV9 and TRBJ1-1): DSGVTQTPKHLITATGQRVTLRCSPRSGDLSVYWYQQSLDQGLQFLIQYYNGEERAKGNILERFSAQQFPDLHSELNLSSLELGDSALYFCASSRTGQQNTEAFFGQGTRLTVV.